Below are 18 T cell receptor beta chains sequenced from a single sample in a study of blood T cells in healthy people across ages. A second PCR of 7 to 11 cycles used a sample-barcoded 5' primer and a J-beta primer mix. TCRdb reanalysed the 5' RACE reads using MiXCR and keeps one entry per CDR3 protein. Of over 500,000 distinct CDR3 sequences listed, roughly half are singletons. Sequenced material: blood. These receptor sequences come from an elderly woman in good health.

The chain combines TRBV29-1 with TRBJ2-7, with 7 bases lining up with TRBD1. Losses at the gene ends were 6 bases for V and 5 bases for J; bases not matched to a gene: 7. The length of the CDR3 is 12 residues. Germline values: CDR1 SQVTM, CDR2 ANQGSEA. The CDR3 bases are TGCAGCGTACGACAGGGACGGAACGAGCAGTACTTC. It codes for CSVRQGRNEQYF.

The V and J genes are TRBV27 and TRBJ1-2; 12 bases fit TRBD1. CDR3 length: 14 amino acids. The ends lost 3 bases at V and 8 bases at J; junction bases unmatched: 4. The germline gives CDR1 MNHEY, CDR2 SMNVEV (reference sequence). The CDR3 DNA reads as TGTGCCAGCAGTTTCGGGGACAGGGGGCGAGGCTACACCTTC. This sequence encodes CASSFGDRGRGYTF.

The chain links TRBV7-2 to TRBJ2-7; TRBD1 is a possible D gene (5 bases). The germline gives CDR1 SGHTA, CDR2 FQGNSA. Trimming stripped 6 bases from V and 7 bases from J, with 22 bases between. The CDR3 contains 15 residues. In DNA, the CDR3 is TGTGCCAGCAGAGAGGACATCGGTTCCTACAATGAGCAGTACTTC. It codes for CASREDIGSYNEQYF.

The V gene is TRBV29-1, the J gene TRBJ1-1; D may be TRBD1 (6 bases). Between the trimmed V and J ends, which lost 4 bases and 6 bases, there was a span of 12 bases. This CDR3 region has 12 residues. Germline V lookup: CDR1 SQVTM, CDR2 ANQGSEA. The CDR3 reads CSVARGRAEAFF. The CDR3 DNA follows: TGCAGCGTTGCGAGGGGGAGAGCTGAAGCTTTCTTT.

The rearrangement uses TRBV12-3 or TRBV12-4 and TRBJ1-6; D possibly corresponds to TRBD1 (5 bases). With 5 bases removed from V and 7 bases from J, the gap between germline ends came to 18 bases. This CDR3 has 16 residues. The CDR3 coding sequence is TGTGCCAGCAGTGGTCCCTGGGGACGGAAAAATTCACCCCTCCACTTT. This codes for CASSGPWGRKNSPLHF.

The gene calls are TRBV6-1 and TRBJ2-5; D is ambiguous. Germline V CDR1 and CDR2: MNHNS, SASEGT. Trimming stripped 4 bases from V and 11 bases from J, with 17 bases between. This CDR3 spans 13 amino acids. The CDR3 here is CASSVWASNEQYF. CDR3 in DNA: TGTGCCAGCAGTGTGTGGGCCTCAAATGAGCAGTACTTC.

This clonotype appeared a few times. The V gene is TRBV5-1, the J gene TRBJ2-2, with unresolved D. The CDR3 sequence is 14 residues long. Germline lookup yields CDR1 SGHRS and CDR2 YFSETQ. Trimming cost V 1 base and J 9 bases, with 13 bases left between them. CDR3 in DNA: TGCGCCAGCAGCTTGTCGTCAGACCCCCGGGAGCTGTTTTTT. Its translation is CASSLSSDPRELFF.

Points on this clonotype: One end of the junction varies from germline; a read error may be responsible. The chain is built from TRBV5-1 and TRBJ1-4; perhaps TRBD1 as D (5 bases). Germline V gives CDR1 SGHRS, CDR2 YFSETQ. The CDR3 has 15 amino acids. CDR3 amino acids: CASGRDPATTEKLFF. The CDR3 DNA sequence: TGCGCCAGCGGACGGGACCCTGCAACTACTGAAAAACTGTTTTTT.

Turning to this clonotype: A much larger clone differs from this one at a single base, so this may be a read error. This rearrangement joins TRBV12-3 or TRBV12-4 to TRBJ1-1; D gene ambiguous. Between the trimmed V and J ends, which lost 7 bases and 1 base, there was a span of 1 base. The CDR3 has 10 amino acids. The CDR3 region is CASKNTEAFF. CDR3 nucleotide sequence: TGTGCCAGCAAGAACACTGAAGCTTTCTTT.

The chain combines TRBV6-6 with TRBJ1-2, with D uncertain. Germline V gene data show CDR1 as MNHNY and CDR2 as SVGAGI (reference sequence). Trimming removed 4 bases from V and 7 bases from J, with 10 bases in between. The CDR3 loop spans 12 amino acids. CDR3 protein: CASSSQDVGYTF. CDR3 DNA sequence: TGTGCCAGCAGTTCCCAGGACGTTGGCTACACCTTC.

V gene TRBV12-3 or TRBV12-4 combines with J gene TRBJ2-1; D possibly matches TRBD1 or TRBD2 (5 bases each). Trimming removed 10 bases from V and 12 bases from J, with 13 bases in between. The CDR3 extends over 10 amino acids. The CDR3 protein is CATGGKGQFF. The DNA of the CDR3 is TGTGCCACTGGGGGAAAGGGGCAGTTCTTC.

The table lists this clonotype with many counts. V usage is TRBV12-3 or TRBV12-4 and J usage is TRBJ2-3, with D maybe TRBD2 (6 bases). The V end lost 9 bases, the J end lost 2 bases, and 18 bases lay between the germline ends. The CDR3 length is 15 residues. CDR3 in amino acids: CASRPGVKYTDTQYF. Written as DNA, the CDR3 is TGTGCCAGTCGCCCGGGGGTTAAATACACAGATACGCAGTATTTT.

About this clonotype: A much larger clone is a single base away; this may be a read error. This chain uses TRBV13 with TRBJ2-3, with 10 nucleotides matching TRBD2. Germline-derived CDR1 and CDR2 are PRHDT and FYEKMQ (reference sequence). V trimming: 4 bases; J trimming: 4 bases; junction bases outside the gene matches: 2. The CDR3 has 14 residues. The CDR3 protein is CASSSSGSADTQYF. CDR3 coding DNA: TGTGCCAGCAGCTCTAGCGGGAGCGCAGATACGCAGTATTTT.

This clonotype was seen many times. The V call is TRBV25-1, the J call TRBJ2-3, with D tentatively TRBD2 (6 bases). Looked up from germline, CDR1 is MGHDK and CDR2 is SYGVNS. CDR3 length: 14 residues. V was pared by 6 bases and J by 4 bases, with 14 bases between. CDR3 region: CASSSPRRADTQYF. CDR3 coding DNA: TGTGCCAGCAGCTCTCCCCGGAGGGCAGATACGCAGTATTTT.

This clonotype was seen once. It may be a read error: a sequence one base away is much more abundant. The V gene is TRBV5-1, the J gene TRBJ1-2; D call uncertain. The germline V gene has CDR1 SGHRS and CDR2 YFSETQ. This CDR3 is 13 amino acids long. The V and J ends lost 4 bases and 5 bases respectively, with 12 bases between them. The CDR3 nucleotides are TGCGCCAGCAGCGTCGAGATAGGTTATGGCTACACCTTC. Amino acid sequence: CASSVEIGYGYTF.

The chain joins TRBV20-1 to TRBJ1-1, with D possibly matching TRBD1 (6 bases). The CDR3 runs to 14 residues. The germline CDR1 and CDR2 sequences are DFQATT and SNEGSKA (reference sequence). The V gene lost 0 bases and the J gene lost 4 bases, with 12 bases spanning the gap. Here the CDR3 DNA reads TGCAGTGCTAGAGATACAGGGTCTGGCACTGAAGCTTTCTTT. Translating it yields CSARDTGSGTEAFF.

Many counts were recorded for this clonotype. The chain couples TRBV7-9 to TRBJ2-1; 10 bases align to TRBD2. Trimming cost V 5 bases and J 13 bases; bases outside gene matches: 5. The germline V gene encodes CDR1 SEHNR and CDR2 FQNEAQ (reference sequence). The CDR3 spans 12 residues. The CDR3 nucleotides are TGTGCCAGCAGCCAAACTAGCGGGGCTCAGTTCTTC. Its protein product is CASSQTSGAQFF.

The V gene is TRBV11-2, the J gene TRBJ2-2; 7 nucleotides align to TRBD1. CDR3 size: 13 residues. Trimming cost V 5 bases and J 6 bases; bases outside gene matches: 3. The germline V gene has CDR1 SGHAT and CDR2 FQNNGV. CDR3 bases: TGTGCCAGCAGCGACAGGGAGCCCGGGGAGCTGTTTTTT. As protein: CASSDREPGELFF.